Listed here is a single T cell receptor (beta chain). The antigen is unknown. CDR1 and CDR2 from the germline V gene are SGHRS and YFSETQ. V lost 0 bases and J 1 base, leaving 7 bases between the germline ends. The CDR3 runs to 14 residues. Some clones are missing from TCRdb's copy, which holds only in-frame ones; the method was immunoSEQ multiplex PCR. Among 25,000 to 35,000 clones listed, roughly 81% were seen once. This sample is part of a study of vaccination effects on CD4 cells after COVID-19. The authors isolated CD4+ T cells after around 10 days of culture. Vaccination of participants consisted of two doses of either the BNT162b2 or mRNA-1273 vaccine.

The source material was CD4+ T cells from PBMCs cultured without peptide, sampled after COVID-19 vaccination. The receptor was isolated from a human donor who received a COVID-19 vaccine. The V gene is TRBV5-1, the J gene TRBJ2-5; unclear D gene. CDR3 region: CASSLEATQETQYF. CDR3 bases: TGCGCCAGCAGCTTGGAAGCTACCCAAGAGACCCAGTACTTC.